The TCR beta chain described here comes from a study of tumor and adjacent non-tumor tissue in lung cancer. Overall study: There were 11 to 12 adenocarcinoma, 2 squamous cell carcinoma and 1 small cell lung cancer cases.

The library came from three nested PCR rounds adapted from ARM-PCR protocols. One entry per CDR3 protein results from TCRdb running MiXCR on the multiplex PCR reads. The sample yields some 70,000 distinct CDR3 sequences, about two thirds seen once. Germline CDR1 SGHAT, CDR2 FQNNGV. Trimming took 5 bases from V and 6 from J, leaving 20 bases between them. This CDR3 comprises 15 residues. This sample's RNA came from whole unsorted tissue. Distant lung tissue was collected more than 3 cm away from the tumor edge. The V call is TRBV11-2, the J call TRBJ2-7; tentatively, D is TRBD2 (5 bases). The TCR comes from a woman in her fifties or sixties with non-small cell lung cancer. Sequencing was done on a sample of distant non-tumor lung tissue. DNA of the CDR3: TGTGCCAGCAGCCCTTGGGCTAGCTGTACCTGCGAGCAGTACTTC. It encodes CASSPWASCTCEQYF.